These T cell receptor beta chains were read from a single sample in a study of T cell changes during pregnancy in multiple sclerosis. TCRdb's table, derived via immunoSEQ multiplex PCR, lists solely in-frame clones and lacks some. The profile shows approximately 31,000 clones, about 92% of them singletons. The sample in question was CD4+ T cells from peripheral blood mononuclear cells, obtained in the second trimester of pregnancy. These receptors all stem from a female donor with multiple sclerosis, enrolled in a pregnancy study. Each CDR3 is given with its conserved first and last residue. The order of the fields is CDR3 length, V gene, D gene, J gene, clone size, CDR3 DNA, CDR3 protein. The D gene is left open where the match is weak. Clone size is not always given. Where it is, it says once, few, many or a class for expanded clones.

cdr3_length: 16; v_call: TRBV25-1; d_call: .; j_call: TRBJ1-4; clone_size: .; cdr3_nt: TGTGCCAGCAGTGCCTTCAGGGGTTCAACTAATGAAAAACTGTTTTTT; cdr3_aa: CASSAFRGSTNEKLFF
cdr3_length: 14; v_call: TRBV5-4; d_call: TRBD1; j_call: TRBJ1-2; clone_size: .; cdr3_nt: TGTGCCAGCAGCGTGGACAGGGGCCTCTATGGCTACACCTTC; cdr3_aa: CASSVDRGLYGYTF
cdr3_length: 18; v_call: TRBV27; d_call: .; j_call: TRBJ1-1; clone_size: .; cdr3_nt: TGTGCCAGCACCCCCGTGAGGGGGAGCGGTCGGGTGAACACTGAAGCTTTCTTT; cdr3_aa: CASTPVRGSGRVNTEAFF
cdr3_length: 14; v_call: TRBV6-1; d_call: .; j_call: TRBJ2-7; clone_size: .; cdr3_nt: TGTGCCAGCAGTGCCTACAGAGACTCCTACGAGCAGTACTTC; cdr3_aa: CASSAYRDSYEQYF
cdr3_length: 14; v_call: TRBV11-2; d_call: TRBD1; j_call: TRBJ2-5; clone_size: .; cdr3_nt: TGTGCCAGCAGCTTAGTAAGGGGGCGAGAGACCCAGTACTTC; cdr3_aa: CASSLVRGRETQYF
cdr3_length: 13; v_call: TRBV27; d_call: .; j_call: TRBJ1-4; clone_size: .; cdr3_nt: TGTGCCAGCTCCCAGCGGGCTAATGAAAAACTGTTTTTT; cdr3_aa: CASSQRANEKLFF
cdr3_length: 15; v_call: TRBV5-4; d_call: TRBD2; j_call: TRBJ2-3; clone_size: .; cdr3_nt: TGTGCCAGCAGCTTGGGGCTAGCGGCCACAGATACGCAGTATTTT; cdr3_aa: CASSLGLAATDTQYF
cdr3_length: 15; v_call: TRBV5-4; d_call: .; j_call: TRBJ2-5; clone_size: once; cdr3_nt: TGTGCCAGCAGCTTGTCTAAGGAGGGAGCAGAGACCCAGTACTTC; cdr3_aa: CASSLSKEGAETQYF
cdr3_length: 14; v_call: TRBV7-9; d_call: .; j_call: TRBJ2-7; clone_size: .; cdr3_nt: TGTGCCAGCAGCTCCTTGCGGGGACCCTACGAGCAGTACTTC; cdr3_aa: CASSSLRGPYEQYF
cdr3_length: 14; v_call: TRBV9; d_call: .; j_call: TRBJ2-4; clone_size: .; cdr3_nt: TGTGCCAGCAGCCCTACGGGACTTAAAAACATTCAGTACTTC; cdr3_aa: CASSPTGLKNIQYF
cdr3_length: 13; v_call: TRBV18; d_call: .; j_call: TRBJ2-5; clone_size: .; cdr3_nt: TGTGCCAGCTCACCCCGGTACCAAGAGACCCAGTACTTC; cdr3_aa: CASSPRYQETQYF
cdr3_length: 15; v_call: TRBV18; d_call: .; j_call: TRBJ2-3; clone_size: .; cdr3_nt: TGTGCCAGCTCACCCAAACCCCGGGGCACAGATACGCAGTATTTT; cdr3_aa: CASSPKPRGTDTQYF
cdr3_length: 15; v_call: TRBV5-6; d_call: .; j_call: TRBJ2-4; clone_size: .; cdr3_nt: TGTGCCAGCAGCTCCCCCGTTGGAGGCATAAACATTCAGTACTTC; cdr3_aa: CASSSPVGGINIQYF
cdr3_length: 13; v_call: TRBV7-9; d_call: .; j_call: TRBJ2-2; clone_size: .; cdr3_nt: TGTGCCAGCAGCTTAGTATCCACCGGGGAGCTGTTTTTT; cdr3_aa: CASSLVSTGELFF
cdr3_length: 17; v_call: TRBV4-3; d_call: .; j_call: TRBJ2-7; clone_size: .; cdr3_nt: TGCGCCAGCAGCCAAGAGGCCCGGGGGAGGCCAACCTACGAGCAGTACTTC; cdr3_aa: CASSQEARGRPTYEQYF
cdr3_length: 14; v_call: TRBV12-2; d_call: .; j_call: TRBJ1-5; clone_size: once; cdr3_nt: TGTGCAAGTCGCAGGGGATTTAGCAATCAGCCCCAGCATTTT; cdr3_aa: CASRRGFSNQPQHF
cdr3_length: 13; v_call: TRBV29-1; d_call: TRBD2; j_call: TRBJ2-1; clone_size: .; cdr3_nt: TGCAGCGTTGAACTAGCGGGGTACAATGAGCAGTTCTTC; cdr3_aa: CSVELAGYNEQFF
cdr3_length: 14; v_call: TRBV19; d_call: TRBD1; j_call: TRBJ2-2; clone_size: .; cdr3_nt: TGTGCCAGTAGTCAGGGGGCGAACACCGGGGAGCTGTTTTTT; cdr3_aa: CASSQGANTGELFF
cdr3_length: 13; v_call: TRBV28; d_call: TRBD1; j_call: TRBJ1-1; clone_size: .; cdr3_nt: TGTGCCAGCAGTTTCCCAGGGACAGTTCGAGCTTTCTTT; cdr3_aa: CASSFPGTVRAFF
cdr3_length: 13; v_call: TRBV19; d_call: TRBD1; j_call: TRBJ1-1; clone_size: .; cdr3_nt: TGTGCCAGTGGTGACAGGGGAGACACTGAAGCTTTCTTT; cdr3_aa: CASGDRGDTEAFF
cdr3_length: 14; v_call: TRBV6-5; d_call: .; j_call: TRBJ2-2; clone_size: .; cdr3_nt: TGTGCCAGCAGTTACCAGAAAAACACCGGGGAGCTGTTTTTT; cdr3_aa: CASSYQKNTGELFF
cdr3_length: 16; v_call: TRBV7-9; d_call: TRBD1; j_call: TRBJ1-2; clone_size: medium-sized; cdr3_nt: TGTGCCAGCAGCTTCGCCGGGACAGGGCGGTCAGGTGGCTACACCTTC; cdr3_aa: CASSFAGTGRSGGYTF
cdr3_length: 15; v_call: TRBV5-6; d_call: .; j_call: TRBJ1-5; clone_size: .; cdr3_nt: TGTGCCAGCAGCTTGGGGCAGGTCTACCCCCAGCCCCAGCATTTT; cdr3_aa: CASSLGQVYPQPQHF
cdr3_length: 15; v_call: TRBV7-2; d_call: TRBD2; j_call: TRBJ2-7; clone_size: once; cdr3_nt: TGTGCCAGCAGCCCAACTAGCGCTAGCTCCTACGAGCAGTACTTC; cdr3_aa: CASSPTSASSYEQYF
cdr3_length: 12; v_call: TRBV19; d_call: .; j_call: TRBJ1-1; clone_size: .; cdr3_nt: TGTGCCAGTAGTATAGTGGACAGCGAAGCTTTCTTT; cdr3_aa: CASSIVDSEAFF
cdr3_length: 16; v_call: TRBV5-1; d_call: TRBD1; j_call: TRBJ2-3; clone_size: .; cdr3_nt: TGCGCCAGCAGCCCTGGGGACAGGGGCCCAGAAGATACGCAGTATTTT; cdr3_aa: CASSPGDRGPEDTQYF
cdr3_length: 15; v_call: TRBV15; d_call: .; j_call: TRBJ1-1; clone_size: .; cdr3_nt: TGTGCCACCAGCAGAGGGGGGGAGGGGAACACTGAAGCTTTCTTT; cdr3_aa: CATSRGGEGNTEAFF
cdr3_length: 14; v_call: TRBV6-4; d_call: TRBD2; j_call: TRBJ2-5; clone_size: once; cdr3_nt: TGTGCCAGCAGAGAGCGGGAGGGCCTAGGGACCCAGTACTTC; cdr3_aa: CASREREGLGTQYF
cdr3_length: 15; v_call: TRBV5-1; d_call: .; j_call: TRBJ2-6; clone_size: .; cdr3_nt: TGCGCCAGCAGCTTGGGGGCATCTGGGGCCAACGTCCTGACTTTC; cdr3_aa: CASSLGASGANVLTF
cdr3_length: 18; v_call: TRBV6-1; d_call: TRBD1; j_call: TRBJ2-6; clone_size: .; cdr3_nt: TGTGCCAGCAGTGAAACGCTCGGGACAGGGTTGAAGGCCAACGTCCTGACTTTC; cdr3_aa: CASSETLGTGLKANVLTF
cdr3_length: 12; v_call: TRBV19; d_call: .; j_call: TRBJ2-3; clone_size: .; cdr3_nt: TGTGCCAGTAACGACTTGACAGATACGCAGTATTTT; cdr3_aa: CASNDLTDTQYF
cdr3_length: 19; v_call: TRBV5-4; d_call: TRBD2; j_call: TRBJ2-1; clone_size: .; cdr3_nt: TGTGCCAGCAGCGGCGGTCTAGCGGGAGCCCAAAGCTCCTACAATGAGCAGTTCTTC; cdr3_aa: CASSGGLAGAQSSYNEQFF
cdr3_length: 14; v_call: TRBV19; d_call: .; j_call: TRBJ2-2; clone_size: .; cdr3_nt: TGTGCCAGTAGTAGGGGCCCGAACACCGGGGAGCTGTTTTTT; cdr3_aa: CASSRGPNTGELFF
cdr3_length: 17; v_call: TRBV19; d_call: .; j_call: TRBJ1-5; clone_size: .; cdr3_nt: TGTGCCAGTAGCCTTTCGGGACGGGGGTCTAGCAATCAGCCCCAGCATTTT; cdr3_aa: CASSLSGRGSSNQPQHF
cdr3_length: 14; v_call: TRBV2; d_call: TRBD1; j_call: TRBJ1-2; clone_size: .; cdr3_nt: TGTGCCAGCAGTGAAGACAGGGGATCCTATGGCTACACCTTC; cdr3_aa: CASSEDRGSYGYTF
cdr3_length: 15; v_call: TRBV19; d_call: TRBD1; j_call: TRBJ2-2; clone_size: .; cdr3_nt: TGTGCCAGTAGTGCTTCCGGGACAGGGCACGGGGAGCTGTTTTTT; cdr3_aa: CASSASGTGHGELFF
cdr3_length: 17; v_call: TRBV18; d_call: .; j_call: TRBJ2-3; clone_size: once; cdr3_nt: TGTGCCAGCTCACCGTATGCTCCCGGGAGAACCACAGATACGCAGTATTTT; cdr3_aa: CASSPYAPGRTTDTQYF
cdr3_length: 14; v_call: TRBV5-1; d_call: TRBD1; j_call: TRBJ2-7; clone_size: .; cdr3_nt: TGCGCCAGCAGCCCAGACAGGGCCCTCTACGAGCAGTACTTC; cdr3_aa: CASSPDRALYEQYF
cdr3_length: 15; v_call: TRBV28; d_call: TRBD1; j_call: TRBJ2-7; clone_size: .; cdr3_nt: TGTGCCAGCAGTCTACAGGGGCGTTCTTCCTACGAGCAGTACTTC; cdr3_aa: CASSLQGRSSYEQYF
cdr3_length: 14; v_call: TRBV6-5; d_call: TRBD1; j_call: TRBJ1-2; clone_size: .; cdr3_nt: TGTGCCAGCAGACATACTGAGACAGGGAATGGCTACACCTTC; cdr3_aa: CASRHTETGNGYTF